These T cell receptor beta chains were read from a single sample in a study of cytomegalovirus exposure and HLA in healthy donors. TCRdb keeps only in-frame clones here, not all; method: immunoSEQ multiplex PCR. The sample has over 150,000 clones, roughly three quarters seen once; the top ten hold 2.5% to 3.5%. The sequenced sample consisted of PBMCs. The receptors originated from a woman aged 45-60 years in good health and CMV-seropositive. Each CDR3 is given with its conserved first and last residue. The D gene is left open where the match is weak. For some rows the clone size is stated as once, few or many, or as a class when expanded; others skip it.

NA | TRBJ2-3 | NA | TRBV5-1 | TGCGCCAGCAGCTTGGAAAGCAGGGAAATTACGCAGTATTTT | CASSLESREITQYF
NA | TRBJ1-5 | NA | TRBV10-2 | TGCGCCAGCGCCCAAGGCAGGCGAAATCAGCCCCAGCATTTT | CASAQGRRNQPQHF
TRBD1 | TRBJ1-6 | NA | TRBV7-8 | TGTGCCAGCAGCCGCAGACAGGGAAATTCACCCCTCCACTTT | CASSRRQGNSPLHF
NA | TRBJ2-1 | NA | TRBV5-4 | TGTGCCAGCAGCTTTTTTGGCGGATCCTACAATGAGCAGTTCTTC | CASSFFGGSYNEQFF
TRBD1 | TRBJ1-4 | NA | TRBV29-1 | TGCAGCGCCGCGAGAGGGACAGGGAGCGAAAAACTGTTTTTT | CSAARGTGSEKLFF
TRBD1 | TRBJ1-4 | NA | TRBV25-1 | TGTGCCAGCAGTGACCCAGGGGGGCTTAGGGAAAAACTGTTTTTT | CASSDPGGLREKLFF
NA | TRBJ1-1 | NA | TRBV27 | TGTGCCAGCCGCCCCTCCGGGAACACTGAAGCTTTCTTT | CASRPSGNTEAFF
TRBD1 | TRBJ1-1 | NA | TRBV19 | TGTGCCAGTAGTAACGGACAGGGACAGTCCTTTAACACTGAAGCTTTCTTT | CASSNGQGQSFNTEAFF
TRBD1 | TRBJ1-1 | NA | TRBV15 | TGTGCCACCAGCGGACGACAGGGGGTAAACACTGAAGCTTTCTTT | CATSGRQGVNTEAFF
NA | TRBJ1-1 | NA | TRBV5-1 | TGCGCCAGCAGCACTAACCAGAACACTGAAGCTTTCTTT | CASSTNQNTEAFF
TRBD2 | TRBJ2-3 | NA | TRBV5-6 | TGTGCCAGCAGCTTGGGGACTAGCGATCGTACAGATACGCAGTATTTT | CASSLGTSDRTDTQYF
NA | TRBJ1-1 | NA | TRBV6-1 | TGTGCCAGCAGGGCGACAGGGAACACTGAAGCTTTCTTT | CASRATGNTEAFF
TRBD1 | TRBJ2-2 | once | TRBV28 | TGTGCCAGCAGTTTCCAGGGGGCGAACACCGGGGAGCTGTTTTTT | CASSFQGANTGELFF
NA | TRBJ1-4 | NA | TRBV30 | TGTGCCTGGAGCCCCCATGCGGGTGGATATGAAAAACTGTTTTTT | CAWSPHAGGYEKLFF
TRBD1 | TRBJ1-3 | NA | TRBV18 | TGTGCCAGCTCACCGGGACAGGGAGGTGGAAACACCATATATTTT | CASSPGQGGGNTIYF
TRBD2 | TRBJ2-3 | NA | TRBV30 | TGTGCCTGGGTCCGGGGGGAACCGGGAGATACGCAGTATTTT | CAWVRGEPGDTQYF
NA | TRBJ1-1 | NA | TRBV5-1 | TGCGCCAGCAGCTTGGCAGGGGTTACTGAAGCTTTCTTT | CASSLAGVTEAFF
TRBD1 | TRBJ1-2 | NA | TRBV7-6 | TGTGCCAGCAGCTCAACAGGGGTAGCTGGCTACACCTTC | CASSSTGVAGYTF
TRBD1 | TRBJ2-2 | NA | TRBV7-8 | TGTGCCAGCAGCCCAGGGACAGGGTGGGGTACCGGGGAGCTGTTTTTT | CASSPGTGWGTGELFF
NA | TRBJ2-2 | NA | TRBV21-1 | TGTGCCAGCAGCAAAGCTGAGGGAACCGGGGAGCTGTTTTTT | CASSKAEGTGELFF
TRBD1 | TRBJ1-4 | few | TRBV6-6 | TGTGCCAGCAGTTACGGGGACAGGGCAAATGAAAAACTGTTTTTT | CASSYGDRANEKLFF
NA | TRBJ1-2 | NA | TRBV18 | TGTGCCAGCTCACCGGGGATGGGGGCAGGTGGCTACACCTTC | CASSPGMGAGGYTF